This entry lists 3 T cell receptor beta chains sequenced from one sample in a study of early T cells in non-severe SARS-CoV-2 infection. TCRdb recomputed calls from the 5' RACE reads with MiXCR, one row per CDR3 protein. The repertoire includes 75,000 to 90,000 distinct CDR3 sequences, 14% to 15% of them detected once, and 5.5% sits in the top ten. Sequencing was performed on whole blood. These receptors were collected from an adult who was a healthcare worker with PCR-confirmed SARS-CoV-2 infection or an uninfected control (not recorded which).

The genes are TRBV5-1 and TRBJ1-2; D is unclear. V lost 4 bases and J 3 bases, leaving 10 bases between the germline ends. The CDR3 runs 13 residues. The germline V gene encodes CDR1 SGHRS and CDR2 YFSETQ. CDR3 nucleotide sequence: TGCGCCAGCAGCCCGGAGCGGGACTATGGCTACACCTTC. Amino acids: CASSPERDYGYTF.

This chain uses TRBV11-2 with TRBJ2-3; TRBD2 might be the D (6 bases). Per germline, CDR1 SGHAT and CDR2 FQNNGV. The V end was cut by 3 bases, the J end by 0 bases, with 25 bases between. The CDR3 loop spans 20 amino acids. CDR3 sequence: CASSLGGGTFKARSTDTQYF. The DNA for the CDR3 is TGTGCCAGCAGCTTGGGAGGTGGGACTTTTAAGGCACGGAGCACAGATACGCAGTATTTT.

The J gene is TRBJ2-7, the V gene TRBV9; D call uncertain. The ends were cut back, 0 bases at V and 3 bases at J, with 10 bases in the middle. The CDR3 contains 14 residues. Germline CDR1 and CDR2: SGDLS and YYNGEE. CDR3 residues: CASSVDGDDYEQYF. In DNA form, the CDR3 reads TGTGCCAGCAGCGTAGACGGAGATGACTACGAGCAGTACTTC.